This record looks at one T cell receptor beta chain sequence and its context. TCRdb's copy holds only in-frame clones and misses some; the assay was immunoSEQ multiplex PCR. The profile shows 45,000 to 55,000 clones, about 92% of them singletons. The sample originates from a study of T cell changes during pregnancy in multiple sclerosis. The CDR3 extends over 15 amino acids. Germline CDR1 LGHNA, CDR2 YSLEER. Trimming cost V 1 base and J 5 bases; bases outside gene matches: 3. This TCR derives from a female donor in good health, enrolled as a control in a pregnancy study. Sequencing used CD4+ T cells from peripheral blood mononuclear cells, obtained after pregnancy. The rearrangement uses TRBV4-3 and TRBJ1-3; 9 nucleotides line up with TRBD1. CDR3 sequence (DNA): TGCGCCAGCAGCCAAGTTGGGACAGGGAGAAACACCATATATTTT. Its protein product is CASSQVGTGRNTIYF.